This TCR beta chain was identified in a study of response to subunit inactivated influenza vaccine. In this sample, this clonotype turned up a few times. Its matching antigen is unknown. Study-level results: Authors suggested each seasonal influenza vaccination recruits few new T cells.

MiXCR, run by TCRdb on the RT-PCR reads, gives a single entry per CDR3 protein. The table includes 150,000 to 200,000 distinct CDR3 sequences, around 9.9% detected once. The V end was cut by 6 bases, the J end by 7 bases, with 16 bases between. Germline-derived CDR1 and CDR2 are MDHEN and SYDVKM. The CDR3 has 13 amino acids. Specimen: non-naive T cells sorted from PBMCs, collected roughly 48 days after vaccination. The TCR was taken from a man aged 50 to 59 who received an inactivated influenza vaccine. The chain uses TRBV28 and TRBJ2-7; the D gene is possibly TRBD1 (7 bases). The CDR3 sequence is CASSSGGSEEQYF. Here the CDR3 DNA reads TGTGCCAGCAGCTCAGGGGGGTCGGAAGAGCAGTACTTC. The entire variable domain, with the rest obtained from reference TRBV28 and TRBJ2-7, is as follows: DVKVTQSSRYLVKRTGEKVFLECVQDMDHENMFWYRQDPGLGLRLIYFSYDVKMKEKGDIPEGYSVSREKKERFSLILESASTNQTSMYLCASSSGGSEEQYFGPGTRLTVT.